This T cell receptor (beta chain) was recorded in a study of cytomegalovirus exposure and HLA in healthy donors. Points from the study as a whole: Productive status was seen about 87% or about 30% of the time for most TCR beta V segments in an earlier analysis.

As concerns this clone: Its antigen is currently unknown.

The PCR used 60 Vbeta and 13 Jbeta primers. Method: immunoSEQ multiplex PCR; TCRdb's copy keeps in-frame clones and lacks some. The repertoire consists of tens of thousands of clones, with about two thirds occurring once and the leading ten covering 8.5% to 10%. The CDR3 is 15 amino acids. Per germline, CDR1 GTSNPN and CDR2 SVGIG (reference sequence). With V trimmed by 3 bases and J by 5 bases, 12 bases remained unmatched. The TCR originated in a woman aged 50 to 60 in good health and CMV-seropositive. The specimen was PBMCs. This chain uses TRBV30 with TRBJ2-5; TRBD1 matches 7 bases. In nucleotides, the CDR3 is TGTGCCTGGAGGACAGGGTACGGGTTCGGCGAGACCCAGTACTTC. Translated, it gives CAWRTGYGFGETQYF. The variable domain in full, completed from reference TRBV30 and TRBJ2-5, reads SQTIHQWPATLVQPVGSPLSLECTVEGTSNPNLYWYRQAAGRGLQLLFYSVGIGQISSEVPQNLSASRPQDRQFILSSKKLLLSDSGFYLCAWRTGYGFGETQYFGPGTRLLVL.